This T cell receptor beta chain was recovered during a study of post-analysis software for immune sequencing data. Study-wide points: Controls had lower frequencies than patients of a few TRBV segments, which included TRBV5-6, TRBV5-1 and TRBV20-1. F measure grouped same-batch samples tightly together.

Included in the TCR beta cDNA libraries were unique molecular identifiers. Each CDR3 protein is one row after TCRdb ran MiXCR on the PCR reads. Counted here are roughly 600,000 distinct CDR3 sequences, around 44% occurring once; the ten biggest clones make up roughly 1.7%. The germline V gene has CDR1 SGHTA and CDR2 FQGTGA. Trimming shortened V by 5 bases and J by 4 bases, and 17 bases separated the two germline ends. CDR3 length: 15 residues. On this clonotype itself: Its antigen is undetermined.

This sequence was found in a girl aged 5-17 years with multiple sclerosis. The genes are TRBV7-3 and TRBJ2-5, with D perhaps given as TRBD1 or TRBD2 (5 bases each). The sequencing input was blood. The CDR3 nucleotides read TGTGCCAGCAGCATAGGCCGGGGCCTCGGAGAGACCCAGTACTTC. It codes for CASSIGRGLGETQYF.